One sample yielded the 23 T cell receptor beta chains listed below, sequenced in a study of cytomegalovirus exposure and HLA in healthy donors (dated by TCRdb to 2017 to 2019). Library construction relied on the immunoSEQ multiplex PCR assay. For the multiplex PCR, a mixture combining 60 forward primers for TCR Vbeta segments and 13 reverse primers for TCR Jbeta segments was used. The table was pulled from immuneACCESS by TCRdb, which kept in-frame rearrangements only. Such tables lose some clones; where checked, under half of the loss comes from unresolved V genes, and the rest has no known cause. This sample's records show about 200,000 clones. Together, the top ten hold 1.1% of the sample. Sample: PBMCs. Receptor source: a girl aged 2 to 9 in good health and CMV-seropositive.

The J gene is TRBJ1-2, the V gene TRBV28; no firm D call. V was shortened by 5 bases and J by 4 bases, with 8 bases between the two germline ends. The length of the CDR3 is 12 residues. CDR1 is MDHEN and CDR2 is SYDVKM in the germline V gene. CDR3 protein: CASSQEVYGYTF. In nucleotides, the CDR3 is TGTGCCAGCAGTCAAGAGGTCTATGGCTACACCTTC.

This chain uses TRBV28 with TRBJ1-3; tentative D call: TRBD1 (6 bases). V gave up 7 bases and J gave up 5 bases, with 21 bases separating them. The germline V gene has CDR1 MDHEN and CDR2 SYDVKM. The CDR3 covers 16 residues. The CDR3 coding sequence is TGTGCCAGCATCCCCGGGGGGGGCGCGGTCAGAAACACCATATATTTT. Translation gives CASIPGGGAVRNTIYF.

The V call is TRBV6-6, the J call TRBJ1-2, with TRBD1 matching over 7 bases. The V gene end was trimmed by 8 bases and the J gene end by 2 bases; junction bases not matched to a gene: 5. The germline V gene has CDR1 MNHNY and CDR2 SVGAGI (reference sequence). The CDR3 has 13 residues. The CDR3 nucleotides read TGTGCCAGCGCGGAACAGGGGAACTATGGCTACACCTTC. Protein: CASAEQGNYGYTF.

The rearrangement links TRBV28 to TRBJ1-1; no firm D call. The CDR3 spans 13 residues. Between the trimmed V and J ends, which lost 4 bases and 1 base, there was a span of 7 bases. Germline V gives CDR1 MDHEN, CDR2 SYDVKM. The CDR3 bases are TGTGCCAGCAGTTCCGCGCAGAACACTGAAGCTTTCTTT. It yields the protein CASSSAQNTEAFF.

This chain's CDR3 is CASSQDNRVPSTSGNTIYF. The CDR3 coding sequence is TGTGCCAGCAGCCAAGATAATCGAGTCCCCTCTACCTCCGGAAACACCATATATTTT. V is TRBV14 and J is TRBJ1-3, with D hard to call. The CDR3 has 19 residues. Germline V gene lookup returns CDR1 SGHDN and CDR2 FVKESK. V shed 0 bases and J shed 4 bases, with 22 bases lying between them. The variable domain in full, with the rest retrieved from reference TRBV14 and TRBJ1-3, is EAGVTQFPSHSVIEKGQTVTLRCDPISGHDNLYWYRRVMGKEIKFLLHFVKESKQDESGMPNNRFLAERTGGTYSTLKVQPAELEDSGVYFCASSQDNRVPSTSGNTIYFGEGSWLTVV.

The chain uses TRBV4-1 and TRBJ2-2, with TRBD2 matching over 13 bases. The CDR3 consists of 17 residues. Germline trimming cut 2 bases from V and 1 base from J; bases unmatched to any gene: 1. Germline V gives CDR1 MGHRA, CDR2 YSYEKL. The CDR3 loop reads CASSQRLAGGNTGELFF. Here the CDR3 DNA reads TGCGCCAGCAGCCAAAGACTAGCGGGAGGGAACACCGGGGAGCTGTTTTTT.

The chain uses TRBV11-3 and TRBJ1-1, with D unresolved. This CDR3 region has 15 residues. V was clipped by 0 bases and J by 3 bases, with 11 bases between them. Germline loops: CDR1 SGHNT, CDR2 YENEEA. The CDR3 is CASSLDASGDTEAFF. CDR3 nucleotides: TGTGCCAGCAGCTTAGATGCCTCCGGGGACACTGAAGCTTTCTTT.

The chain uses TRBV10-3 and TRBJ1-4; D is undetermined. The CDR3 has 16 amino acids. V was shortened by 2 bases and J by 8 bases, with 18 bases between the two germline ends. The germline CDR1 and CDR2 sequences are ENHRY and SYGVKD. Written as DNA, the CDR3 is TGTGCCATCAGTGAGAATTGTCTGGGCATAAACGAAAAACTGTTTTTT. This codes for CAISENCLGINEKLFF.

The chain recombines TRBV4-1 with TRBJ2-7, with D possibly being TRBD1 (6 bases). Per the germline V gene, CDR1 is MGHRA and CDR2 is YSYEKL. Trimming took off 3 bases at V and 6 bases at J, with 24 bases between the two ends. The CDR3 runs 17 residues. The CDR3 coding sequence is TGCGCCAGCAGCCAGGCTGACAGGTTTCGGTCCCCGCTCGAGCAGTACTTC. Residues: CASSQADRFRSPLEQYF.

V is TRBV5-4 and J is TRBJ2-5; maybe TRBD2 (5 bases). Trimming took 0 bases from V and 4 from J, leaving 10 bases between them. Germline V gene lookup returns CDR1 SGHNT and CDR2 YYREEE (reference sequence). The CDR3 contains 14 residues. The CDR3 DNA is TGTGCCAGCAGCTTGGAGGCCAGCGGAGAGACCCAGTACTTC. This encodes CASSLEASGETQYF.

The chain couples TRBV19 to TRBJ1-1; 8 bases map to TRBD1. Looked up from germline, CDR1 is LNHDA and CDR2 is SQIVND (reference sequence). The CDR3 covers 16 residues. The J segment lost 0 bases and the V segment lost 6 bases, leaving 9 bases of the junction unmatched. The DNA for the CDR3 is TGTGCCAGTAGGGTACGGACAGGGCCTATGAACACTGAAGCTTTCTTT. Translated: CASRVRTGPMNTEAFF.

The CDR3 sequence: CASSETSRQETQYF. CDR3 bases: TGTGCCAGCAGTGAGACTAGCAGGCAAGAGACCCAGTACTTC. This chain uses TRBV2 with TRBJ2-5; 7 bases match TRBD2. Trimming at V came to 3 bases and at J to 2 bases, leaving 3 bases not matched to a gene. CDR3 length: 14 residues. The germline gives CDR1 SNHLY, CDR2 FYNNEI. Looking up the rest from reference TRBV2 and TRBJ2-5 gives the full variable domain: EPEVTQTPSHQVTQMGQEVILRCVPISNHLYFYWYRQILGQKVEFLVSFYNNEISEKSEIFDDQFSVERPDGSNFTLKIRSTKLEDSAMYFCASSETSRQETQYFGPGTRLLVL.

The genes are TRBV7-8 and TRBJ1-4; no clear D gene. The CDR3 runs to 15 residues. Trimming removed 7 bases from V and 8 bases from J, with 20 bases in between. The V gene's germline CDR1 is SGHVS and CDR2 FQNEAQ. CDR3 sequence: CASNKGEARGEKLFF. The CDR3 DNA reads as TGTGCCAGCAATAAAGGCGAGGCCCGGGGAGAAAAACTGTTTTTT.

J is TRBJ2-7 and V is TRBV27; possibly TRBD1 for D (6 bases). Per germline, CDR1 MNHEY and CDR2 SMNVEV (reference sequence). There are 15 residues in the CDR3. V lost 5 bases, J lost 4 bases, and 18 bases lay in between. In nucleotides, the CDR3 is TGTGCCAGCAGTACCTTAACAGGGATCGGTTACGAGCAGTACTTC. It specifies CASSTLTGIGYEQYF.

The gene calls are TRBV11-1 and TRBJ2-1; tentatively, D is TRBD2 (7 bases). With 7 bases removed from V and 9 bases from J, the gap between germline ends came to 22 bases. Germline lookup yields CDR1 SGHAT and CDR2 FQDESV (reference sequence). This CDR3 contains 15 residues. The CDR3 DNA follows: TGTGCCAGCACCCCCGCGGGCTGGGGGGGCGGTGAGCAGTTCTTC. It translates to CASTPAGWGGGEQFF. The whole variable domain, remainder taken from reference TRBV11-1 and TRBJ2-1, is EAEVAQSPRYKITEKSQAVAFWCDPISGHATLYWYRQILGQGPELLVQFQDESVVDDSQLPKDRFSAERLKGVDSTLKIQPAELGDSAMYLCASTPAGWGGGEQFFGPGTRLTVL.

The genes are TRBV5-1 and TRBJ2-5, with TRBD2 matching 11 bases. Germline CDR1 and CDR2: SGHRS and YFSETQ. The CDR3 is made up of 16 amino acids. After removal of 4 bases from V and 3 bases from J, the junction contained 8 bases not matched to a gene. CDR3 protein: CASSEFGTSGEETQYF. Written as DNA, the CDR3 is TGCGCCAGCAGCGAGTTCGGGACTAGCGGAGAAGAGACCCAGTACTTC.

V gene TRBV11-3 combines with J gene TRBJ2-3, with 12 bases lining up with TRBD2. Germline CDR1 is SGHNT and CDR2 is YENEEA. The CDR3 runs to 16 residues. The J segment lost 6 bases and the V segment lost 3 bases, leaving 7 bases of the junction unmatched. The CDR3 loop reads CASSLGGLAGTDTQYF. CDR3 coding DNA: TGTGCCAGCAGCTTGGGAGGACTAGCGGGAACGGATACGCAGTATTTT.

The chain joins TRBV4-1 to TRBJ2-3; D may be TRBD2 (5 bases). From germline, CDR1 is MGHRA and CDR2 YSYEKL. Trimming removed 1 base at V and 3 bases at J, with 14 bases between. The CDR3 contains 16 residues. CDR3 nucleotides: TGCGCCAGCAGCCAAGCGGCTAGTTGGGAGACAGATACGCAGTATTTT. Protein product: CASSQAASWETDTQYF.

J is TRBJ2-4 and V is TRBV29-1; the match to TRBD1 covers 8 bases. Trimming cost V 6 bases and J 3 bases; bases outside gene matches: 7. The CDR3 has 14 residues. Looked up from germline, CDR1 is SQVTM and CDR2 is ANQGSEA. CDR3 amino acids: CSVYRGRGKNIQYF. Written as DNA, the CDR3 is TGCAGCGTGTACAGGGGGAGAGGCAAAAACATTCAGTACTTC. Full variable domain (outside the CDR3, taken from reference TRBV29-1 and TRBJ2-4): SAVISQKPSRDICQRGTSLTIQCQVDSQVTMMFWYRQQPGQSLTLIATANQGSEATYESGFVIDKFPISRPNLTFSTLTVSNMSPEDSSIYLCSVYRGRGKNIQYFGAGTRLSVL.

The rearrangement links TRBV29-1 to TRBJ2-7; 7 nucleotides agree with TRBD1. The CDR3 length is 12 residues. With 6 bases clipped from V and 1 base from J, the junction kept 3 bases outside the gene matches. Germline CDR1 is SQVTM and CDR2 is ANQGSEA. In DNA, the CDR3 is TGCAGCGTCGGACAGGATTCCTACGAGCAGTACTTC. Its protein product is CSVGQDSYEQYF.

The rearrangement links TRBV5-1 to TRBJ2-5, with 7 bases aligning to TRBD1. V trimming: 7 bases; J trimming: 3 bases; junction bases outside the gene matches: 9. The CDR3 covers 14 residues. From germline, CDR1 is SGHRS and CDR2 YFSETQ. CDR3 DNA: TGCGCCAGCTACCGGGACAGCCTAAAAGAGACCCAGTACTTC. Protein: CASYRDSLKETQYF. Variable domain in full (rest from reference TRBV5-1 and TRBJ2-5): KAGVTQTPRYLIKTRGQQVTLSCSPISGHRSVSWYQQTPGQGLQFLFEYFSETQRNKGNFPGRFSGRQFSNSRSEMNVSTLELGDSALYLCASYRDSLKETQYFGPGTRLLVL.

The chain employs TRBV28 and TRBJ1-5, with D possibly matching TRBD1 (6 bases). V shed 6 bases and J shed 5 bases, with 11 bases lying between them. The CDR3 covers 13 residues. The germline V gene has CDR1 MDHEN and CDR2 SYDVKM. This CDR3 is CASSQQGYQPQHF. The CDR3 coding sequence is TGTGCCAGCAGCCAACAGGGATATCAGCCCCAGCATTTT.

The rearrangement links TRBV21-1 to TRBJ2-5; the DNA was not used to check the table's D call, TRBD2. TRBV21-1 counts as a pseudogene. This CDR3 region has 15 residues. The CDR3 loop is CASSTRLAGEETQYF. As DNA, the CDR3 is TGTGCCAGCAGTACAAGACTAGCGGGAGAAGAGACCCAGTACTTC.